The clone carrying this TCR beta chain has only one observation. Its antigen remains unknown. The CDR3 loop spans 15 amino acids. V lost 1 base, J lost 3 bases, and 10 bases lay in between. The germline V gene has CDR1 SGHTA and CDR2 FQGTGA. This entry is derived from a study of OX40 agonist ivuxolimab in advanced cancers. Across the study: The study treated patients with ivuxolimab, an agonistic anti-OX40 (CD134) antibody. Among those enrolled, mean age was about 63 years (range about 20 to 79) and less than 90% were male.

The protocol was immunoSEQ multiplex PCR, while the TCRdb copy is restricted to in-frame clones and leaves out a portion. The sample carries roughly 23,000 clones, roughly 81% recorded once. Blood samples were obtained at baseline, cycle 4 day 1, and cycle 7 day 1. Study-level results: Relative to CD4+, CD8+ T cells held more expanded clones on average.

J is TRBJ2-1 and V is TRBV7-3; weak D call: TRBD2 (5 bases). Sample: CD4+ or CD8+ T cells sorted from blood, taken in a trial of the OX40 agonist ivuxolimab. The TCR originated in an adult with an advanced solid tumor such as melanoma, head and neck, liver or kidney cancer. CDR3 coding DNA: TGTGCCAGCAGCTTAAACGGGGTCATCTACAATGAGCAGTTCTTC. Protein: CASSLNGVIYNEQFF.